The entry that follows covers one T cell receptor (beta chain) sequence. The data are from a study of blood T cell repertoires in COVID-19. The ends were cut back, 5 bases at V and 5 bases at J, with 15 bases in the middle. The CDR3 extends over 14 amino acids. Germline assignment: CDR1 LNHNV and CDR2 YYDKDF (reference sequence). Assay used: immunoSEQ multiplex PCR; TCRdb lists only in-frame clones, some missing. The data contain approximately 360,000 clones, 88% of them singletons. The specimen was PBMCs or T cells enriched from blood (not recorded which). This chain joins TRBV15 and TRBJ1-1; tentative D call: TRBD1 (6 bases). The TCR originated in a woman in her twenties or thirties with acute COVID-19. In DNA, the CDR3 is TGTGCCACCAGCGGAAAGGCACAGGGTACTGAAGCTTTCTTT. Translation gives CATSGKAQGTEAFF.